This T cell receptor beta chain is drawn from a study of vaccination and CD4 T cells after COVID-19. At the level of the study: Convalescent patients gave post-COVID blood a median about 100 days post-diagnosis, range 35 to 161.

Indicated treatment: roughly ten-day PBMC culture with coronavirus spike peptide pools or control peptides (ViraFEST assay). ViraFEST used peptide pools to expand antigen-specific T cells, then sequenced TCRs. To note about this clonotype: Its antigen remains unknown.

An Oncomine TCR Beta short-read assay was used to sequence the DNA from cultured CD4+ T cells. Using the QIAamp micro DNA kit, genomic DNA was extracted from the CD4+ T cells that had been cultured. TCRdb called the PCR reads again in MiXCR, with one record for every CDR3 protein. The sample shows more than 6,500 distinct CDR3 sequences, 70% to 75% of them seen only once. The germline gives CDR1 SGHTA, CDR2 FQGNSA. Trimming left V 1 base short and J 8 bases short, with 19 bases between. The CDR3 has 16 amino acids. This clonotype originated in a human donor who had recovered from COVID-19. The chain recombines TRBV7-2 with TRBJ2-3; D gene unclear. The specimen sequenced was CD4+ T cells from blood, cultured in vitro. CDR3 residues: CASSLGFGSTSSTQYF. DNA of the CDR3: TGTGCCAGCAGCTTAGGTTTCGGATCAACCAGTAGTACGCAGTATTTT.